This TCR beta chain is drawn from a study of T cells expressing NK-cell markers. Study-wide background: Seven of the eight sequenced donors were HCMV-seropositive; one was seronegative.

This CDR3 contains 15 residues. Looked up from germline, CDR1 is LGHDT and CDR2 is YNNKEL (reference sequence). UMIs were included in TCR beta cDNA generated by 5'RACE template switching. No DNA is given; TCRdb re-called the 5' RACE reads and lists each CDR3 protein once. The sample holds 400,000 to 450,000 distinct CDR3 sequences. This rearrangement joins TRBV3-1 to TRBJ2-7; TCRdb's D gene call, TRBD1, goes unchecked for lack of DNA. Sequencing used blood T cells: a sorted CD56 or NKG2C T cell subset, CD4+ or CD8+ T cells, or bulk PBMC T cells (not recorded which). The TCR sequence derives from a woman between 18 and 70 years old in good health. The CDR3 here is CASSQESTGNYEQYF.